This T cell receptor (beta chain) appears in the sequencing data of a study of blood T cell repertoires in COVID-19. Study in general: Samples taken during acute and convalescent COVID-19 were collected in the United States, Italy and Spain. The analysed material was cDNA or gDNA that came from T cells, B-cell-depleted T cells, or PBMCs.

The CDR3 runs to 13 residues. Looked up from germline, CDR1 is SGHNT and CDR2 is YYREEE (reference sequence). With 5 bases removed from V and 4 bases from J, the gap between germline ends came to 12 bases. In the study's own analysis: Reference gene primer amplification gave nucleated cell count estimates. Sequencing was performed with immunoSEQ multiplex PCR; in TCRdb, only in-frame clones are kept and a portion is missing. The V and J calls and clone size are taken from that table; D and trimming were inferred from the DNA. The data contain about 140,000 clones, roughly 80% of them singletons. The source is a man aged 50 to 59 with acute or convalescent COVID-19. The chain carries TRBV5-4 and TRBJ1-2, with a weak D call TRBD1 (5 bases). The sequenced material came from peripheral blood. As DNA, the CDR3 is TGTGCCAGCAGGGAACAGGCGAGCTATGGCTACACCTTC. Translation gives CASREQASYGYTF.